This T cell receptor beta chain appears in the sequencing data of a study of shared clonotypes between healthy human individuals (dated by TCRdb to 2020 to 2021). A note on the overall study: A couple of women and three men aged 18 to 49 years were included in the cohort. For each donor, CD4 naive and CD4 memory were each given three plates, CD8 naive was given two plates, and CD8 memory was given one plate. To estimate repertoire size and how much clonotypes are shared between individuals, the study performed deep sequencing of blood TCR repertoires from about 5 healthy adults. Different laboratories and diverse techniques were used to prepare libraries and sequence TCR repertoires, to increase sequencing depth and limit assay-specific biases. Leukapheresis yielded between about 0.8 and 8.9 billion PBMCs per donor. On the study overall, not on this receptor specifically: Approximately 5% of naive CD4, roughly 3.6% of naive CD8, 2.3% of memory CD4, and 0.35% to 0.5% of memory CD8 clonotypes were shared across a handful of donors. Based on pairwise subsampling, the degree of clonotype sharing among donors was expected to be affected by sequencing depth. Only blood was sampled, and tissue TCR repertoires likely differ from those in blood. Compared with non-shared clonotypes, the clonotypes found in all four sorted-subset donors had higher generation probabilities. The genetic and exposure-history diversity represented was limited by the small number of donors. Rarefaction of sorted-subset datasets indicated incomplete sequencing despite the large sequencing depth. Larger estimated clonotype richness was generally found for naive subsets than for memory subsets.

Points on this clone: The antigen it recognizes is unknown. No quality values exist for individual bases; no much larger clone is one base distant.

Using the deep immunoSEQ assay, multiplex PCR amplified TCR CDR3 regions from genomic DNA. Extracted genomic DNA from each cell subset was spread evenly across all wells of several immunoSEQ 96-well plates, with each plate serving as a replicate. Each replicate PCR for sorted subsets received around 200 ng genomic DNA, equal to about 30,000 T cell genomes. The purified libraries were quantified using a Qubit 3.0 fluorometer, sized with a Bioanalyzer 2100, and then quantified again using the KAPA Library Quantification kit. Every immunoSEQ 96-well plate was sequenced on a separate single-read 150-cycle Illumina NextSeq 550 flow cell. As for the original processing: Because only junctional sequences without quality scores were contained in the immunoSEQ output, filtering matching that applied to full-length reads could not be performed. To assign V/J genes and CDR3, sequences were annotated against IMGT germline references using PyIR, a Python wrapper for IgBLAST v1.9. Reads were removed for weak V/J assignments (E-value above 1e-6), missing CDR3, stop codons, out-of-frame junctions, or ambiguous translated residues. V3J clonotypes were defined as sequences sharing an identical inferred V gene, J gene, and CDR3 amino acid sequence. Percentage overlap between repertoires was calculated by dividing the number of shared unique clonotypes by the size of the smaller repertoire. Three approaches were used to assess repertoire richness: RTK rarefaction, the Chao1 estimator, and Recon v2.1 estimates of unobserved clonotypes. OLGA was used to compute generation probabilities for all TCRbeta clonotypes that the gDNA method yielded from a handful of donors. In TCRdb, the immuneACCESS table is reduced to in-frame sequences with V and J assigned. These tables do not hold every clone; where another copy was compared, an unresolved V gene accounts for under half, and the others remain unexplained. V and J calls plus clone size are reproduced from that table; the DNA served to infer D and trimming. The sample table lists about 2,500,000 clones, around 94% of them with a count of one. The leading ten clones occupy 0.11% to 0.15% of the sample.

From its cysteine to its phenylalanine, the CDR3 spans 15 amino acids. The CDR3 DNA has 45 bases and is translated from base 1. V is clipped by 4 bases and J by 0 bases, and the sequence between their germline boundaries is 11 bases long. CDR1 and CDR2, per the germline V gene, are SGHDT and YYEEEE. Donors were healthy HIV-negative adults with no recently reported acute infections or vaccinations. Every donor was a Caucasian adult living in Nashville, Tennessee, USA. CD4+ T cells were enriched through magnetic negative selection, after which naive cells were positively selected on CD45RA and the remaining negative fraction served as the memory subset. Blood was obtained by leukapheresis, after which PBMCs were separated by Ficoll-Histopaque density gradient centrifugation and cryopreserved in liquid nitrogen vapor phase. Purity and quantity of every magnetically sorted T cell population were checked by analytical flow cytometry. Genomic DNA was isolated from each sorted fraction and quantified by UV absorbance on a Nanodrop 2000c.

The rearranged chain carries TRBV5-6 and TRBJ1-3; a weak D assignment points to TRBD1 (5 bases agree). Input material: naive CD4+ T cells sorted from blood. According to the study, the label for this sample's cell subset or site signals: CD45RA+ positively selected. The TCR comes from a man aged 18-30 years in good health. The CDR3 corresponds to CASSKTEISGNTIYF. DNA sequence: TGTGCCAGCAGCAAGACAGAGATCTCTGGAAACACCATATATTTT.